Shown below are 8 T cell receptor beta chains from a single sample sequenced in a study of T-cell memory formation after mild COVID-19. TCRdb re-called the 5' RACE reads through MiXCR, storing one row per CDR3 protein. The sample yields under 300,000 distinct CDR3 sequences, about a sixth seen once. Sequenced input: PBMCs or a T cell subset sorted from them (not recorded which). The source of these receptors is a man between 18 and 35 years old who had mild COVID-19 (a few samples of this study predate the infection). Cell type and time point are not known.

In its sample, this clonotype was seen many times. The chain joins TRBV5-1 to TRBJ2-7, with unresolved D. Trimming removed 4 bases at V and 7 bases at J, with 9 bases between. Germline V lookup: CDR1 SGHRS, CDR2 YFSETQ. The CDR3 runs to 11 residues. The CDR3 region is CASSPLGEQYF. In nucleotides, the CDR3 is TGCGCCAGCAGCCCCCTCGGAGAGCAGTACTTC.

The rearrangement links TRBV7-9 to TRBJ1-1; a possible D gene is TRBD1 (6 bases). This CDR3 spans 14 amino acids. From germline, CDR1 is SEHNR and CDR2 FQNEAQ (reference sequence). Trimming took off 3 bases at V and 4 bases at J, with 12 bases between the two ends. The DNA for the CDR3 is TGTGCCAGCAGCTTTGCCCAGGGGATCACTGAAGCTTTCTTT. It yields the protein CASSFAQGITEAFF.

This clonotype is a singleton in its sample. A junction boundary mismatches the germline segment, possibly from a read error. This chain uses TRBV5-1 with TRBJ1-6; D remains unclear. The germline V gene encodes CDR1 SGHRS and CDR2 YFSETQ. There are 14 residues in the CDR3. The CDR3: CASQNTDANSHLHF. The CDR3 DNA sequence: TGCGCCAGCCAGAACACCGACGCGAATTCACACCTCCACTTT. Variable domain in full (rest from reference TRBV5-1 and TRBJ1-6): KAGVTQTPRYLIKTRGQQVTLSCSPISGHRSVSWYQQTPGQGLQFLFEYFSETQRNKGNFPGRFSGRQFSNSRSEMNVSTLELGDSALYLCASQNTDANSHLHFGNGTRLTVT.

This clonotype was picked up a small number of times. The chain has TRBV20-1 and TRBJ2-7; 8 bases agree with TRBD2. The CDR3 length is 14 residues. Losses at the gene ends were 3 bases for V and 1 base for J; bases not matched to a gene: 5. Per the germline V gene, CDR1 is DFQATT and CDR2 is SNEGSKA (reference sequence). Here the CDR3 DNA reads TGCAGTGCTAGTAACGCGGGGGGTTCCTACGAGCAGTACTTC. It codes for CSASNAGGSYEQYF.

V and J are TRBV3-1 and TRBJ2-4; weak D call: TRBD2 (7 bases). V shed 10 bases and J shed 0 bases, with 22 bases lying between them. The CDR3 length is 17 residues. The V gene's germline CDR1 is LGHDT and CDR2 YNNKEL (reference sequence). In nucleotides, the CDR3 is TGTGCCAACCTTGAGAGGGGGGGCGGTTTAGCCAAAAACATTCAGTACTTC. Its translation is CANLERGGGLAKNIQYF. The whole variable domain, filled in from reference TRBV3-1 and TRBJ2-4, reads DTAVSQTPKYLVTQMGNDKSIKCEQNLGHDTMYWYKQDSKKFLKIMFSYNNKELIINETVPNRFSPKSPDKAHLNLHINSLELGDSAVYFCANLERGGGLAKNIQYFGAGTRLSVL.

This rearrangement joins TRBV4-2 to TRBJ1-1, with D uncertain. CDR3 size: 15 residues. Germline CDR1 reads LGHNA; CDR2 reads YNFKEQ. V was cut by 0 bases and J by 5 bases, with 13 bases left in between. Here the CDR3 DNA reads TGTGCCAGCAGCCAAGATATCGGGTCATGGACTGAAGCTTTCTTT. Its protein product is CASSQDIGSWTEAFF.

This clonotype has at least ten counts. This chain uses TRBV7-2 with TRBJ2-7, with 9 bases aligning to TRBD1. J was trimmed by 2 bases and V by 2 bases; bases with no gene match: 4. The CDR3 runs 15 residues. Germline V lookup: CDR1 SGHTA, CDR2 FQGNSA. Written as DNA, the CDR3 is TGTGCCAGCAGCTTAACCGGGACAGGGCCCTACGAGCAGTACTTC. Its protein is CASSLTGTGPYEQYF.

The rearrangement links TRBV2 to TRBJ2-7, with TRBD2 matching over 11 bases. V shed 2 bases, J shed 4 bases, and the junction held 4 bases outside the gene matches. Germline CDR1 is SNHLY and CDR2 is FYNNEI. The CDR3 extends over 15 amino acids. The CDR3 region is CASSETGTSGYEQYF. CDR3 nucleotide sequence: TGTGCCAGCAGTGAAACCGGGACTAGCGGTTACGAGCAGTACTTC. Variable domain in full (rest from reference TRBV2 and TRBJ2-7): EPEVTQTPSHQVTQMGQEVILRCVPISNHLYFYWYRQILGQKVEFLVSFYNNEISEKSEIFDDQFSVERPDGSNFTLKIRSTKLEDSAMYFCASSETGTSGYEQYFGPGTRLTVT.